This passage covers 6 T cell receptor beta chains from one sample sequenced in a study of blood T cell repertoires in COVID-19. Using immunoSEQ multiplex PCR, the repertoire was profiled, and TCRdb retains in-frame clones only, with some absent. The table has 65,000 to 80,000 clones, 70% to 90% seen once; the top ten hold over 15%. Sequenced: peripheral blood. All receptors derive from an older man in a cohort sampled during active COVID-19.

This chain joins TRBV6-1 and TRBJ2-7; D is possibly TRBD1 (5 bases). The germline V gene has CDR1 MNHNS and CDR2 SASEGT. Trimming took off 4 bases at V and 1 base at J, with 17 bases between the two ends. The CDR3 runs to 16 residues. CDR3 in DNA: TGTGCCAGCAGTGCCCTCACCCGACAGCTGTCCTACGAGCAGTACTTC. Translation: CASSALTRQLSYEQYF.

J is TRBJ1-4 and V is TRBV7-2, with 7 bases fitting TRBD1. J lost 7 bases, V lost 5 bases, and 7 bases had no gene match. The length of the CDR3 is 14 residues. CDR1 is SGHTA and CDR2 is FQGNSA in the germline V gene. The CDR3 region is CASSTTGSSEKLFF. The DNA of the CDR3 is TGTGCCAGCAGCACGACAGGGTCGAGTGAAAAACTGTTTTTT.

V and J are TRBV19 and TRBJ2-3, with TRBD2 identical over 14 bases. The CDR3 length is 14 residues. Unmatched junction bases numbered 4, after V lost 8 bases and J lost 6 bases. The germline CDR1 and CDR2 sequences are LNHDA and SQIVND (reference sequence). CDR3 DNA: TGTGCCAGTGGACTAGCGGGGGGCTCGGATACGCAGTATTTT. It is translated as CASGLAGGSDTQYF.

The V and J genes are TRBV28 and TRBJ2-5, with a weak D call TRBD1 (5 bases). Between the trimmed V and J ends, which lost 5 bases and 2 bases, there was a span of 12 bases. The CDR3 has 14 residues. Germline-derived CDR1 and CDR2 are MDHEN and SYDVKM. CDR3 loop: CASSLRQPQETQYF. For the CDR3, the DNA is TGTGCCAGCAGTCTCCGACAGCCTCAAGAGACCCAGTACTTC.

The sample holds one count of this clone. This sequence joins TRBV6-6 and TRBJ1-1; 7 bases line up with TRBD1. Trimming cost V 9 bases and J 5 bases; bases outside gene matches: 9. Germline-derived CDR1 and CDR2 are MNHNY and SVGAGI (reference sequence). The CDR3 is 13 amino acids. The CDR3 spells CASKPGQMTEAFF. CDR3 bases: TGTGCCAGTAAGCCGGGACAGATGACTGAAGCTTTCTTT.

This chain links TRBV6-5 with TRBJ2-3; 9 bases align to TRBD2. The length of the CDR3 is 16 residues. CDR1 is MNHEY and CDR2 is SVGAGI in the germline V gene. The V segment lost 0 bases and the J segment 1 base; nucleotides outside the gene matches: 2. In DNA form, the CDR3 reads TGTGCCAGCAGTTACTCGACTAGCGGTGGCACAGATACGCAGTATTTT. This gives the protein CASSYSTSGGTDTQYF.